One sample yielded the 4 T cell receptor beta chains listed below, sequenced in a study of neurological immune-mediated disorders. Via MiXCR, TCRdb re-called the 5' RACE reads, giving one row per CDR3 protein. The repertoire holds some 47,000 distinct CDR3 sequences, nearly 6.5% seen once, with 0.45% to 0.6% in the top ten. The specimen sequenced was CD4+ T cells from blood. These receptors all come from a woman aged 35 to 49 in good health.

This chain joins TRBV29-1 and TRBJ2-7; D unresolved. V lost 5 bases to trimming and J lost 0 bases, with 11 bases between them. Germline V gives CDR1 SQVTM, CDR2 ANQGSEA. The CDR3 is 13 residues long. CDR3 bases: TGCAGCGTTAAGGCCACAAGCTCCTACGAGCAGTACTTC. Protein sequence: CSVKATSSYEQYF.

Many counts were recorded for this clonotype. The chain combines TRBV5-1 with TRBJ2-1; D call uncertain. Trimming stripped 1 base from V and 10 bases from J, with 18 bases between. The CDR3 extends over 15 amino acids. Germline CDR1 and CDR2: SGHRS and YFSETQ. As DNA, the CDR3 is TGCGCCAGCAGCTTGATGGGCGTGGCACTGTTGGAGCAGTTCTTC. As protein: CASSLMGVALLEQFF.

This clonotype occurred many times. The rearrangement uses TRBV20-1 and TRBJ2-2, with D possibly TRBD2 on 6 matching bases. Germline V lookup: CDR1 DFQATT, CDR2 SNEGSKA (reference sequence). V was cut by 3 bases and J by 1 base, with 9 bases left in between. The CDR3 runs 14 residues. The CDR3: CSASSGGNTGELFF. The CDR3 DNA follows: TGCAGTGCTAGTTCCGGGGGGAACACCGGGGAGCTGTTTTTT.

This clonotype has ten or more counts. V usage is TRBV12-3 or TRBV12-4 and J usage is TRBJ1-1, with D possibly TRBD1 on 6 matching bases. V was cut by 8 bases and J by 0 bases, with 16 bases left in between. The CDR3 extends over 15 amino acids. The CDR3 DNA follows: TGTGCCAGCCGGGGACACAAAGGCTTGAACACTGAAGCTTTCTTT. Protein: CASRGHKGLNTEAFF.